This T cell receptor (beta chain) came from a study of cytomegalovirus exposure and HLA in healthy donors. As for the study in general: Unique TCR beta sequences numbering 95 million to 130 million came from around 180 million T cells in an earlier analysis. HLA-typed donors were the source of approximately 88 million unique TCRs held in an early data release. Study-wide points: Listed as cytomegalovirus-associated were over 150 TCR beta chains.

This PCR relied on a set of 60 Vbeta primers and 13 Jbeta primers. TCRdb's table, derived via immunoSEQ multiplex PCR, lists solely in-frame clones and lacks some. The profile shows under 150,000 clones, about 74% of them singletons. CDR1 WNHNN and CDR2 SYGVQD come from the germline V gene (reference sequence). This CDR3 has 17 residues. V lost 1 base, J lost 1 base, and 16 bases lay in between. Notes on this clone: Its specificity is unknown.

The specimen was PBMCs. The sequence was obtained from a woman aged 40 to 50 in good health and CMV-seronegative. The V call is TRBV10-1, the J call TRBJ1-1; maybe TRBD1 (5 bases). The CDR3 DNA reads as TGCGCCAGCAGTGAGTGGTCAAGTGGACACCCGAACACTGAAGCTTTCTTT. This encodes CASSEWSSGHPNTEAFF.